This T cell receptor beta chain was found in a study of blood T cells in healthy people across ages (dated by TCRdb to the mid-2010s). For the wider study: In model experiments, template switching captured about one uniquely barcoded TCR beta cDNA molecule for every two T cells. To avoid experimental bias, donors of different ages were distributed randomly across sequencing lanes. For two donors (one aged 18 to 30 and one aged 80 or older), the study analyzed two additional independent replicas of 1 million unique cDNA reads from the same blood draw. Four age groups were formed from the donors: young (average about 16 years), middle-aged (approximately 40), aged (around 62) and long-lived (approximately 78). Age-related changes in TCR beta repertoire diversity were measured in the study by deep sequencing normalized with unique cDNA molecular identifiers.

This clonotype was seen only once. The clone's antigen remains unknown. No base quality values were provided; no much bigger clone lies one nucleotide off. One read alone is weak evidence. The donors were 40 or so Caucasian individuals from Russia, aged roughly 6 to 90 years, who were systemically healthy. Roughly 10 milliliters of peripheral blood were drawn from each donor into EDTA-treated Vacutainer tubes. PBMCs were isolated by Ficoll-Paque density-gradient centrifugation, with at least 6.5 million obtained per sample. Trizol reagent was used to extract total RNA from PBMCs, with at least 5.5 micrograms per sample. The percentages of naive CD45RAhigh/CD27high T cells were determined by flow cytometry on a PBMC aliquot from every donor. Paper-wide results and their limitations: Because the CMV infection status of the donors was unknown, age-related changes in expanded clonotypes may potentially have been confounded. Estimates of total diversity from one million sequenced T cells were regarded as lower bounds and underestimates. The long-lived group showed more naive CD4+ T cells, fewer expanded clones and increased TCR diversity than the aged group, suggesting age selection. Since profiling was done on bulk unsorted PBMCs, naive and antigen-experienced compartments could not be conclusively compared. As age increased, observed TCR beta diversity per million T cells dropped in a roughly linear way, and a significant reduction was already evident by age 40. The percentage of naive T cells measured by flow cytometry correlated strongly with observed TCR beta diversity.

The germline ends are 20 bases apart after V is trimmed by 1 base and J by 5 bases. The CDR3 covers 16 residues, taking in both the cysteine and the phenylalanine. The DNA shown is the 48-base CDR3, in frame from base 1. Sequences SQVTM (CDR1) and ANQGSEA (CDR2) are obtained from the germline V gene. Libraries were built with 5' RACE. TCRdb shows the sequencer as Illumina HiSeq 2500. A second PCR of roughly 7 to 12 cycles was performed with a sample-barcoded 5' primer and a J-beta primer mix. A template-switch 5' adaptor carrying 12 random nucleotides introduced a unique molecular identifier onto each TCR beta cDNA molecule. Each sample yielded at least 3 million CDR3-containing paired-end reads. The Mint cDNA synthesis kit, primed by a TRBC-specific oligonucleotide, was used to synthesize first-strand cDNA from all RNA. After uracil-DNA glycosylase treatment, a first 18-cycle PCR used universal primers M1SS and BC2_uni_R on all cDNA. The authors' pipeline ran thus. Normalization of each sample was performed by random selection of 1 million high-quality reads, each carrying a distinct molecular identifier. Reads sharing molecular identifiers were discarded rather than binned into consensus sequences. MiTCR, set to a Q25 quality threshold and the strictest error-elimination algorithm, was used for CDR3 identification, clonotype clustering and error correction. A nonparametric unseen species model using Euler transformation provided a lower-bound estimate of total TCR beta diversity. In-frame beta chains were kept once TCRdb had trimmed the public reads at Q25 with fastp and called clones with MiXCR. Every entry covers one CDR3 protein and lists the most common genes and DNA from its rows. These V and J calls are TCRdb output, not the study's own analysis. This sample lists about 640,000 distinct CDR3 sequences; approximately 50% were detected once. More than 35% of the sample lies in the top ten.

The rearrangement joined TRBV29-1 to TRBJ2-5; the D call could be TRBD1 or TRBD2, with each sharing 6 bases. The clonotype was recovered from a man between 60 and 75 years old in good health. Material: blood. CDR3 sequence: CSVEVPTGAVWETQYF. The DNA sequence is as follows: TGCAGCGTTGAAGTCCCAACGGGGGCGGTTTGGGAGACCCAGTACTTC.